The 10 T cell receptor beta chains listed next were all sequenced from one sample in a study of T cells expressing NK-cell markers. No DNA is given; TCRdb re-called the 5' RACE reads and lists each CDR3 protein once. The sample table sets out some 600,000 distinct CDR3 sequences. The sequenced sample was blood T cells: a sorted CD56 or NKG2C T cell subset, CD4+ or CD8+ T cells, or bulk PBMC T cells (not recorded which). The receptors shown here come from a man aged 18 to 29 in good health.

The rearrangement joins TRBV29-1 to TRBJ2-2. CDR1 is SQVTM, CDR2 ANQGSEA, per germline. The CDR3 has 12 amino acids. The CDR3 sequence is CSLLRNTGELFF.

The chain combines TRBV11-2 with TRBJ2-1; TCRdb names TRBD1, which stays unverified in the absence of DNA. This CDR3 spans 14 amino acids. Looked up from germline, CDR1 is SGHAT and CDR2 is FQNNGV. The CDR3 loop reads CASSPLAGGEGQFF.

The chain links TRBV9 to TRBJ2-3. Germline lookup yields CDR1 SGDLS and CDR2 YYNGEE. The CDR3 extends over 14 amino acids. The CDR3 region is CASSSSGYTDTQYF.

The chain's CDR3 is CASSLVSGSRNEQFF. The chain uses TRBV11-3 and TRBJ2-1; TCRdb indicates TRBD2, and absent DNA this call remains unverified. The CDR3 has 15 residues. The V gene's germline CDR1 is SGHNT and CDR2 YENEEA.

This chain links TRBV7-2 with TRBJ2-2; TCRdb's D gene call, TRBD2, goes unchecked for lack of DNA. Per germline, CDR1 SGHTA and CDR2 FQGNSA. This CDR3 region has 14 residues. The CDR3 is CAGTGTSLTGELFF.

J is TRBJ2-1 and V is TRBV18. The CDR3 runs 17 residues. Germline lookup yields CDR1 KGHSH and CDR2 LQKENI. CDR3 protein: CASSPPIAMSSYNEQFF.

The rearrangement joins TRBV20-1 to TRBJ2-1; TCRdb returns TRBD1, unconfirmable since there is no DNA. The CDR3 loop spans 15 amino acids. Germline values: CDR1 DFQATT, CDR2 SNEGSKA (reference sequence). The CDR3 here is CSARGRRRGYNEQFF.

V is TRBV10-3 and J is TRBJ2-6. CDR1 ENHRY and CDR2 SYGVKD come from the germline V gene. The CDR3 loop spans 14 amino acids. CDR3 residues: CAITALSGANVLTF.

This chain connects TRBV20-1 to TRBJ2-6; TCRdb calls TRBD2, which cannot be checked without DNA. The CDR3 loop spans 15 amino acids. In germline, CDR1 is DFQATT, CDR2 SNEGSKA (reference sequence). Here the CDR3 reads CSASLGRSGANVLTF.

V and J are TRBV11-2 and TRBJ1-1. The germline V gene encodes CDR1 SGHAT and CDR2 FQNNGV. CDR3 length: 15 residues. The CDR3 loop is CASSSSGTLTGMAFF.